The rows below give T cell receptor beta chains drawn from one sample of a study of T cell responses to AZD1222 COVID-19 vaccine. Data came from immunoSEQ multiplex PCR; TCRdb stores just in-frame clones and leaves some out. The sample holds approximately 130,000 clones, 84% seen once. Sequenced material: peripheral blood, taken 28 days after the second AZD1222 dose. The receptors were sampled from an adult who received the AZD1222 COVID-19 vaccine. Each CDR3 is given with its conserved first and last residue. D genes are given only for firm matches. Clone size, where shown, is once, few, many, or a class for clones that have expanded.

len,d_gene,abundance,v_gene,j_gene,CDR3nt,CDR3aa
12,-,-,TRBV28,TRBJ1-5,TGTGCCAGCAGTGGGGTTTATCAGCCCCAGCATTTT,CASSGVYQPQHF
13,-,-,TRBV4-2,TRBJ2-7,TGTGCCAGCAGCCAAGCTACTACCTACGAGCAGTACTTC,CASSQATTYEQYF
17,TRBD1,-,TRBV4-3,TRBJ1-1,TGCGCCAGCAGCCAAGGAGCTGAGGGACAGATGAACACTGAAGCTTTCTTT,CASSQGAEGQMNTEAFF
13,-,few,TRBV28,TRBJ1-4,TGTGCCAGCAGTGTCCGGTCTTATGAAAAACTGTTTTTT,CASSVRSYEKLFF
16,-,-,TRBV6-2/TRBV6-3,TRBJ1-2,TGTGCCAGCAGTTCCCCGGGGGCGATCTTTAACTATGGCTACACCTTC,CASSSPGAIFNYGYTF
14,-,few,TRBV30,TRBJ1-6,TGTGCCTGGAGGATCCAAACTCACGGATCCCCCCTCCACTTT,CAWRIQTHGSPLHF
18,TRBD1,few,TRBV18,TRBJ1-2,TGTGCCAGCTCGATAGATCCCGGGACAGGGGTAAAGAACTATGGCTACACCTTC,CASSIDPGTGVKNYGYTF
13,-,-,TRBV2,TRBJ2-1,TGTGCCAGCAGGCTTCCCAAGGGCGATGAGCAGTTCTTC,CASRLPKGDEQFF
16,-,few,TRBV2,TRBJ1-3,TGTGCCAGCAGCCCAAGGACAGCTGCGCATGGAAACACCATATATTTT,CASSPRTAAHGNTIYF
15,-,-,TRBV9,TRBJ2-2,TGTGCCAGCAGCGTAGGGGGTCTCGGCACCGGGGAGCTGTTTTTT,CASSVGGLGTGELFF
15,-,-,TRBV28,TRBJ2-7,TGTGCCAGCAGTTTAAGGCAGACTGCATCCTACGAGCAGTACTTC,CASSLRQTASYEQYF
13,-,-,TRBV19,TRBJ2-5,TGTGCCAGTAGTTGGAGGGGGCGAGAGACCCAGTACTTC,CASSWRGRETQYF
13,TRBD1,-,TRBV6-2/TRBV6-3,TRBJ1-2,TGTGCCAGCAGCCTTGGGACAGTCTCTGGCTACACCTTC,CASSLGTVSGYTF
15,TRBD1,-,TRBV2,TRBJ1-2,TGTGCCAGCAGTGGTGGACAGGGAGGAGACTATGGCTACACCTTC,CASSGGQGGDYGYTF
16,-,once,TRBV29-1,TRBJ2-4,TGCAGCGTGCTATCCGGGACCTATATAGCCAAAAACATTCAGTACTTC,CSVLSGTYIAKNIQYF
13,-,-,TRBV11-3,TRBJ2-7,TGTGCCGACGGCCGGGGAAGGGCCTACGAGCAGTACTTC,CADGRGRAYEQYF